This T cell receptor (beta chain) was sequenced in a study of CD8 T cells in ankylosing spondylitis. Regarding the study as a whole: What appeared characteristic of ankylosing spondylitis blood was a TCR beta motif of eight highly homologous variants.

From the 5' RACE reads, TCRdb called clonotypes with MiXCR, one entry per CDR3 protein. The sample contains tens of thousands of distinct CDR3 sequences, about 2.5% of which appear only once. The CDR3 extends over 14 amino acids. Germline V gene data show CDR1 as SGDLS and CDR2 as YYNGEE. Unmatched junction bases numbered 3, after V lost 2 bases and J lost 4 bases. The table lists this clonotype with many counts. Its antigen is as yet unknown. Material for sequencing was blood, either unsorted or a sorted T cell fraction (not recorded which). This chain joins TRBV9 and TRBJ2-3, with 8 bases matching TRBD2. The TCR was taken from a female donor with ankylosing spondylitis or in good health (not recorded which). CDR3 sequence: CASSVSGEADTQYF. Here the CDR3 DNA reads TGTGCCAGCAGCGTTAGCGGGGAGGCAGATACGCAGTATTTT.